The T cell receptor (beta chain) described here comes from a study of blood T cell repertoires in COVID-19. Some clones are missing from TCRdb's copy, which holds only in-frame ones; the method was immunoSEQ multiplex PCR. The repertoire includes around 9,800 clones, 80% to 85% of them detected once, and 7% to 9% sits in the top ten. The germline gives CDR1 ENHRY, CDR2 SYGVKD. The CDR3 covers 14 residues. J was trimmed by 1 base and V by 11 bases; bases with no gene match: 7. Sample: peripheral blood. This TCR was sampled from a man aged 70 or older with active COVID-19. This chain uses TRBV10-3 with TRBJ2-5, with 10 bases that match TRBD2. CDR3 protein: CAATSGAIQETQYF. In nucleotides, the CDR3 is TGTGCCGCCACTAGCGGGGCGATCCAAGAGACCCAGTACTTC.